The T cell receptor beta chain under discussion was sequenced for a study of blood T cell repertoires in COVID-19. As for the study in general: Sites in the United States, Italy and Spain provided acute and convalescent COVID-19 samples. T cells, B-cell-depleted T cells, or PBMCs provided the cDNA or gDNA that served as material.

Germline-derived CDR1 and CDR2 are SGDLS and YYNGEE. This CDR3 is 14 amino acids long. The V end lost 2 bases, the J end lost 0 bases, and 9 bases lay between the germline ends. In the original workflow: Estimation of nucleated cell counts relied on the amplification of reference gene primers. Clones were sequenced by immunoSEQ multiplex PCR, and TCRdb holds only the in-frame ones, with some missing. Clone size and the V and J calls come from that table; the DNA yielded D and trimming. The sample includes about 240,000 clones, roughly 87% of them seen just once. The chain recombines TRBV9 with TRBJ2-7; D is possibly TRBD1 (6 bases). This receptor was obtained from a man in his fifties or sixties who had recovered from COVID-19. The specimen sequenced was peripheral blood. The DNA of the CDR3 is TGTGCCAGCAGCGTCGGACAGAGCTCCTACGAGCAGTACTTC. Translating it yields CASSVGQSSYEQYF.